This passage covers 5 T cell receptor beta chains from one sample sequenced in a study of patients and donors after allogeneic stem cell transplantation. One entry per CDR3 protein, called by TCRdb with MiXCR from the RT-PCR reads. Of just under 2,500 distinct CDR3 sequences in the sample, over 7.5% are singletons; the top ten hold around 30%. Sequences were obtained from blood, either unsorted or a sorted T cell fraction (not recorded which). Source of these receptors: a human donor who was either an allogeneic HSCT recipient or a stem cell or donor lymphocyte infusion donor (not recorded which). It is not recorded whose cells these are; they may come from a transplant donor.

This clonotype was found a few times. This sequence joins TRBV7-2 and TRBJ2-5; 8 positions match TRBD2. Germline CDR1 reads SGHTA; CDR2 reads FQGNSA. V trimming: 0 bases; J trimming: 5 bases; junction bases outside the gene matches: 5. This CDR3 is 15 amino acids long. The CDR3 bases are TGTGCCAGCAGCTTAGCCGGACTAGCAGGCGAGACCCAGTACTTC. Translating gives CASSLAGLAGETQYF.

This clonotype was seen a handful of times. The J gene is TRBJ2-7, the V gene TRBV28; D unclear. The length of the CDR3 is 12 residues. Germline V gives CDR1 MDHEN, CDR2 SYDVKM. With 7 bases removed from V and 2 bases from J, the gap between germline ends came to 9 bases. CDR3 residues: CASKIGPYEQYF. The DNA of the CDR3 is TGTGCCAGCAAAATCGGGCCCTACGAGCAGTACTTC.

This clonotype was counted only a few times. This rearrangement joins TRBV20-1 to TRBJ2-1; 8 bases are a match to TRBD2. The germline gives CDR1 DFQATT, CDR2 SNEGSKA (reference sequence). The CDR3 has 15 amino acids. The ends lost 4 bases at V and 7 bases at J; junction bases unmatched: 12. CDR3 in DNA: TGCAGTGCTACGTCTGGCGGGAGGTTTGGGAATGAGCAGTTCTTC. Translation gives CSATSGGRFGNEQFF.

This clonotype has only a few counts. The rearrangement uses TRBV11-2 and TRBJ2-7; weak D call: TRBD2 (5 bases). V lost 2 bases to trimming and J lost 4 bases, with 15 bases between them. This CDR3 contains 15 residues. Germline V CDR1 and CDR2: SGHAT, FQNNGV. DNA for the CDR3: TGTGCCAGCAGCTTACAATTACTAGGAGATTACGAGCAGTACTTC. This sequence encodes CASSLQLLGDYEQYF.

This chain links TRBV20-1 with TRBJ2-2; TRBD2 matches 11 bases. The CDR3 extends over 14 amino acids. The V and J ends lost 5 bases and 6 bases, in that order; junction bases with no gene match: 5. Looked up from germline, CDR1 is DFQATT and CDR2 is SNEGSKA (reference sequence). The CDR3 bases are TGCAGTGCTGGGGGGACTAGCGGATCCGGGGAGCTGTTTTTT. Protein: CSAGGTSGSGELFF.